Below are 10 T cell receptor beta chains sequenced from a single sample in a study of blood T cell repertoires in COVID-19. Measured with immunoSEQ multiplex PCR; TCRdb has only the in-frame clones, and not every one. The repertoire consists of under 350,000 clones, with roughly nine tenths occurring once and the leading ten covering approximately 2%. The sequencing sample was made of peripheral blood. The source is a man aged 50 to 59 with acute or convalescent COVID-19.

The chain uses TRBV7-9 and TRBJ2-1; 7 bases map to TRBD1. J gave up 8 bases and V 2 bases, and 9 bases lay outside the gene matches. The length of the CDR3 is 15 residues. CDR1 and CDR2 from the germline V gene are SEHNR and FQNEAQ (reference sequence). The DNA for the CDR3 is TGTGCCAGCAGCTTATTTGGACAGGACGGTGATGAGCAGTTCTTC. This sequence encodes CASSLFGQDGDEQFF.

This clone occurred a few times. The CDR3 region is CSASARTGPGEQYF. The CDR3, as DNA: TGCAGCGCTTCTGCTAGGACAGGGCCTGGGGAGCAGTACTTC. The chain uses TRBV29-1 and TRBJ2-7, with 8 bases aligning to TRBD1. The CDR3 extends over 14 amino acids. The germline gives CDR1 SQVTM, CDR2 ANQGSEA. V was clipped by 7 bases and J by 7 bases; unmatched bases: 15.

The chain is built from TRBV7-9 and TRBJ2-5; the match to TRBD2 covers 8 bases. V was clipped by 0 bases and J by 4 bases; unmatched bases: 4. The CDR3 is 15 residues long. CDR1 and CDR2 from the germline V gene are SEHNR and FQNEAQ (reference sequence). The CDR3 loop reads CASSLASGGSETQYF. The CDR3 DNA follows: TGTGCCAGCAGCTTAGCGAGCGGGGGCTCAGAGACCCAGTACTTC.

J is TRBJ1-2 and V is TRBV5-4, with 9 bases fitting TRBD1. Germline V gene data show CDR1 as SGHNT and CDR2 as YYREEE (reference sequence). The CDR3 totals 14 residues. V was clipped by 4 bases and J by 10 bases; unmatched bases: 11. In DNA form, the CDR3 reads TGTGCCAGCAGCGCCCGGGACAGGGTCCCCCTCTACACCTTC. Protein product: CASSARDRVPLYTF.

This clone was recorded once. The V gene is TRBV7-6, the J gene TRBJ1-1, with TRBD1 matching 10 bases. The CDR3 is made up of 15 amino acids. J was trimmed by 1 base and V by 4 bases; bases with no gene match: 3. Germline CDR1 and CDR2: SGHVS and FNYEAQ. The CDR3 region is CASSSGQGRNTEAFF. In nucleotides, the CDR3 is TGTGCCAGCAGCTCGGGACAGGGGAGGAACACTGAAGCTTTCTTT.

The chain recombines TRBV5-5 with TRBJ1-4, with D possibly TRBD1 on 6 matching bases. Germline V gene data show CDR1 as SGHKS and CDR2 as YYEKEE (reference sequence). V lost 4 bases to trimming and J lost 8 bases, with 15 bases between them. This CDR3 spans 14 amino acids. Written as DNA, the CDR3 is TGTGCCAGCAGCCTCAACAGGGAAGGCGAAAAACTGTTTTTT. Protein: CASSLNREGEKLFF.

This chain connects TRBV10-2 to TRBJ2-2, with D hard to call. The CDR3 has 13 amino acids. Germline values: CDR1 WSHSY, CDR2 SAAADI. Trimming left V 4 bases short and J 7 bases short, with 10 bases between. CDR3 bases: TGCGCCAGCAGTGCCCCTTTCGTCGGGGAGCTGTTTTTT. This gives the protein CASSAPFVGELFF.

This chain uses TRBV13 with TRBJ1-2; the D gene is possibly TRBD1 (5 bases). The CDR3 spans 15 residues. CDR1 and CDR2 from the germline V gene are PRHDT and FYEKMQ (reference sequence). With 4 bases removed from V and 6 bases from J, the gap between germline ends came to 18 bases. The CDR3 sequence: CASSSAVQAFHGYTF. The CDR3 DNA sequence: TGTGCCAGCAGCTCCGCGGTACAGGCCTTCCATGGCTACACCTTC.

The chain has TRBV27 and TRBJ2-7; 9 positions agree with TRBD1. Germline CDR1 MNHEY, CDR2 SMNVEV (reference sequence). V trimming: 8 bases; J trimming: 6 bases; junction bases outside the gene matches: 17. The CDR3 is 16 residues long. The CDR3 spells CASCTLLGQGLCEQYF. CDR3 DNA sequence: TGTGCCAGCTGCACGTTGCTTGGACAGGGGTTGTGCGAGCAGTACTTC.

The rearrangement joins TRBV11-2 to TRBJ1-6, with TRBD1 matching 8 bases. Unmatched junction bases numbered 9, after V lost 2 bases and J lost 0 bases. The CDR3 loop spans 19 amino acids. Germline CDR1 is SGHAT and CDR2 is FQNNGV. CDR3 DNA sequence: TGTGCCAGCAGCTTAACCCCCAGGGGGCCGAGCTCCTATAATTCACCCCTCCACTTT. It codes for CASSLTPRGPSSYNSPLHF.